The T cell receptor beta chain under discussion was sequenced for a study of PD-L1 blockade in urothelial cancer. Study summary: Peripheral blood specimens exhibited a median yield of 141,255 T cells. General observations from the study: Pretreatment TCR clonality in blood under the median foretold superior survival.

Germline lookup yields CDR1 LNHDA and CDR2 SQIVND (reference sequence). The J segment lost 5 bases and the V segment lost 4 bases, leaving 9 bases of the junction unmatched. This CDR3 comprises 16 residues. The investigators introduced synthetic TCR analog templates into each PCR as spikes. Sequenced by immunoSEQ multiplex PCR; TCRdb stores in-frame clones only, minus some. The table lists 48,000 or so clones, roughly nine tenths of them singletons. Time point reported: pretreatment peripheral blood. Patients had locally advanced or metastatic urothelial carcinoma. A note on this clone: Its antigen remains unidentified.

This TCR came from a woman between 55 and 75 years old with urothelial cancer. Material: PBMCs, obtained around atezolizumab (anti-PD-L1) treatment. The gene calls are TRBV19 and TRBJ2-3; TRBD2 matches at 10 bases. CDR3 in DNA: TGTGCCAGTAGTACTACTAGCGGGATGCGGGTAGATACGCAGTATTTT. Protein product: CASSTTSGMRVDTQYF.